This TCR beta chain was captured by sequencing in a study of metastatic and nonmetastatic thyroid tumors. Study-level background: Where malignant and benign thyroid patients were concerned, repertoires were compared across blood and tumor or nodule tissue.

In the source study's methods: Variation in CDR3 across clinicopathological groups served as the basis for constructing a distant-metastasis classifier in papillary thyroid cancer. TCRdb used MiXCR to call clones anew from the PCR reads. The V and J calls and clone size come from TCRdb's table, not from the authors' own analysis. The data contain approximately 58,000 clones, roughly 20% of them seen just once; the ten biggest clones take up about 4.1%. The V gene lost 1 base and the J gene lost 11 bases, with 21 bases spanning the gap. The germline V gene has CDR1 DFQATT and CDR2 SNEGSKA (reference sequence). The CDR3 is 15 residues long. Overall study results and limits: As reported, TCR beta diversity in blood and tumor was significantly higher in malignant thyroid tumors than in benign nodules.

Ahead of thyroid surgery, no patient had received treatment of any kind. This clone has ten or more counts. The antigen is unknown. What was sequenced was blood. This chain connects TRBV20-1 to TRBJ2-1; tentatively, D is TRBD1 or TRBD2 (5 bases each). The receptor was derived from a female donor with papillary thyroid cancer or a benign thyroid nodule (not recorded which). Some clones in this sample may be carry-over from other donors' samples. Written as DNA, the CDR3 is TGCAGTGCTAGAGGGCCGGGGAAAGGGGACCCGAAGCAGTTCTTC. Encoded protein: CSARGPGKGDPKQFF.